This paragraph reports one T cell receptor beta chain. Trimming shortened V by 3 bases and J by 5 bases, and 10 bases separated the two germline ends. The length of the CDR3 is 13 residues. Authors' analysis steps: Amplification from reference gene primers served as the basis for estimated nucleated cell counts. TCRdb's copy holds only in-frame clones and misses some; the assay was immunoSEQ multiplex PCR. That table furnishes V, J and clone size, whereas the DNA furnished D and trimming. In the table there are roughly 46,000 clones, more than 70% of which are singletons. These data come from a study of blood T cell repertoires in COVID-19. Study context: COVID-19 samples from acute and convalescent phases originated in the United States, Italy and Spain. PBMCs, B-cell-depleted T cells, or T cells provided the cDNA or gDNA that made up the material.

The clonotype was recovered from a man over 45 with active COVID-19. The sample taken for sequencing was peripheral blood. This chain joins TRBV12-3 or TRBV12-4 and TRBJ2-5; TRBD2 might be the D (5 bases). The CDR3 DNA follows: TGTGCCAGCAGTTTTCGAGGGTACGAGACCCAGTACTTC. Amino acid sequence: CASSFRGYETQYF.